The entry that follows covers one TCR beta chain sequence. What it binds is unknown. These data are taken from a study of PD-L1 blockade in urothelial cancer. Whole-study context: Patients took up atezolizumab at some point between 2014 and 2015 at 1,200 mg intravenously every 3 weeks. Counts from blood samples showed a median of about 140,000 T cells.

Sequenced by immunoSEQ multiplex PCR; TCRdb stores in-frame clones only, minus some. This table holds 27,000 or so clones, around 90% found once. Germline loops: CDR1 SGHDT, CDR2 YYEEEE. The CDR3 runs 15 residues. Trimming removed 4 bases from V and 5 bases from J, with 15 bases in between. Sample numbers ranged from 1 to 8 per patient, encompassing pretreatment and on-treatment collections. Regarding the study as a whole: In blood at 3 weeks, tumor-associated clones expanded more among patients with durable benefit.

This specimen was PBMCs, taken around atezolizumab (anti-PD-L1) treatment. The source is a man aged 50 to 60 with urothelial cancer. The gene calls are TRBV5-6 and TRBJ2-2; a possible D gene is TRBD2 (6 bases). CDR3 DNA: TGTGCCAGCAGCCCCAGACTAGGAGGGACCGGGGAGCTGTTTTTT. Translated: CASSPRLGGTGELFF.